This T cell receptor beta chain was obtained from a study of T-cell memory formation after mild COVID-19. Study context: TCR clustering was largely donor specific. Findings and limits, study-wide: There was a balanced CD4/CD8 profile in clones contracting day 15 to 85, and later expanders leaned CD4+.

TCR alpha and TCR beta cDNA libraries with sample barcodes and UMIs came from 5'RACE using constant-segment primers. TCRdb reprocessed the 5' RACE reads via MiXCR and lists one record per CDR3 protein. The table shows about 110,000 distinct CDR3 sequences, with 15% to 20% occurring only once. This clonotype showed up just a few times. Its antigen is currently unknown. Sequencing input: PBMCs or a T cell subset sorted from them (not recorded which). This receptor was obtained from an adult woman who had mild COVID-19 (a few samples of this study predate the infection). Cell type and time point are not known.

The DNA of the CDR3 is TGCGCCAGCAGCTTGGTGGGGGCGGCCGGCGTCCTGACTTTC. As protein: CASSLVGAAGVLTF. This chain connects TRBV5-1 to TRBJ2-6, with D perhaps matching TRBD1 (6 bases). Trimming left V 0 bases short and J 12 bases short, with 13 bases between. Per the germline V gene, CDR1 is SGHRS and CDR2 is YFSETQ. This CDR3 is 14 amino acids long.